This TCR beta chain was sequenced in a study of blood T cell repertoires in COVID-19. Looking at the study overall: Whether acute or convalescent, the COVID-19 samples came from the United States, Italy and Spain. PBMCs, B-cell-depleted T cells, or T cells provided the cDNA or gDNA that made up the material.

In the original workflow: The assay estimated nucleated cells by amplifying reference gene primers. Assay used: immunoSEQ multiplex PCR; TCRdb lists only in-frame clones, some missing. That table supplies the V and J calls and clone size; D and trimming were determined from the DNA. The profile shows under 45,000 clones, about nine tenths of them singletons. With V trimmed by 0 bases and J by 0 bases, 5 bases remained unmatched. The CDR3 is 16 amino acids. CDR1 is SGHRS and CDR2 is YFSETQ in the germline V gene. This chain joins TRBV5-1 and TRBJ2-5; TRBD2 agrees at 7 bases. The TCR originated in a woman at least 80 years old in a cohort sampled during active or convalescent COVID-19. The sequencing input was peripheral blood. CDR3 nucleotides: TGCGCCAGCAGCTTGGTTACTAGCGAGTACCAAGAGACCCAGTACTTC. It is translated as CASSLVTSEYQETQYF.